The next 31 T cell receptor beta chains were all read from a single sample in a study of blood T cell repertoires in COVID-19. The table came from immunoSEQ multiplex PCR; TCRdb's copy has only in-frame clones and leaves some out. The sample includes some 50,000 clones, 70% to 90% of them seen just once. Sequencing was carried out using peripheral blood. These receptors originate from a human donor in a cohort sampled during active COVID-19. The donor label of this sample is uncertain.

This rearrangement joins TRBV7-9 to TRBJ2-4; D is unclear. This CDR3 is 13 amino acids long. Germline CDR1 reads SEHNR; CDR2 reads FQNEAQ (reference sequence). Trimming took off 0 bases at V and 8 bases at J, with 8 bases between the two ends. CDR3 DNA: TGTGCCAGCAGCTTAGCCCTAATAGACATTCAGTACTTC. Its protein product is CASSLALIDIQYF. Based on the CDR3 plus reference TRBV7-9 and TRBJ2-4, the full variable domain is DTGVSQNPRHKITKRGQNVTFRCDPISEHNRLYWYRQTLGQGPEFLTYFQNEAQLEKSRLLSDRFSAERPKGSFSTLEIQRTEQGDSAMYLCASSLALIDIQYFGAGTRLSVL.

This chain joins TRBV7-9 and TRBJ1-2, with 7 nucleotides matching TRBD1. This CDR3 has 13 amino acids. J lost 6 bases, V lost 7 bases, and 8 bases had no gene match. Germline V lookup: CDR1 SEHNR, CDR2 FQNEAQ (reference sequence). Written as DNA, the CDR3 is TGTGCCAGCACCCTGACAGGGAGTAATGGCTACACCTTC. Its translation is CASTLTGSNGYTF.

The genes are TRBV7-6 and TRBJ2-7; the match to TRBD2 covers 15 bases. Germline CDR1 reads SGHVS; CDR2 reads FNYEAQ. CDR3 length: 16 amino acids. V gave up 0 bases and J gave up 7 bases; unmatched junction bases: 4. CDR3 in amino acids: CASSLAGLAGGSEQYF. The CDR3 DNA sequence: TGTGCCAGCAGCTTAGCTGGACTAGCGGGGGGGTCTGAGCAGTACTTC. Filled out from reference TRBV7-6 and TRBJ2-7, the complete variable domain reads GAGVSQSPRYKVTKRGQDVALRCDPISGHVSLYWYRQALGQGPEFLTYFNYEAQQDKSGLPNDRFSAERPEGSISTLTIQRTEQRDSAMYRCASSLAGLAGGSEQYFGPGTRLTVT.

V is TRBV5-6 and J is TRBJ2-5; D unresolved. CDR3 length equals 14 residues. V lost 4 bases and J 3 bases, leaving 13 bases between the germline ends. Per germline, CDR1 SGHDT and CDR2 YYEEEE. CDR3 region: CASSRNNREETQYF. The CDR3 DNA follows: TGTGCCAGCAGCCGAAACAACAGAGAAGAGACCCAGTACTTC.

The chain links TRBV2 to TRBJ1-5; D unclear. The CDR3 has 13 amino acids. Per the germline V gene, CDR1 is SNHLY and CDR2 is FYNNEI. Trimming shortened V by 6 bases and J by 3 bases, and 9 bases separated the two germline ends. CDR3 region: CASRLYINQPQHF. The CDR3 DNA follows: TGTGCCAGCAGGCTATATATCAATCAGCCCCAGCATTTT.

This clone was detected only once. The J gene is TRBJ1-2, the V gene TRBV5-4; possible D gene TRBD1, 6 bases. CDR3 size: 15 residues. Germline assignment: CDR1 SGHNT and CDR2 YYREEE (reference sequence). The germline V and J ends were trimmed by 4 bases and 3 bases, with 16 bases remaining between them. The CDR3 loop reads CASSRGGAGDYGYTF. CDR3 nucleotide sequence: TGTGCCAGCAGCCGAGGGGGGGCGGGCGACTATGGCTACACCTTC.

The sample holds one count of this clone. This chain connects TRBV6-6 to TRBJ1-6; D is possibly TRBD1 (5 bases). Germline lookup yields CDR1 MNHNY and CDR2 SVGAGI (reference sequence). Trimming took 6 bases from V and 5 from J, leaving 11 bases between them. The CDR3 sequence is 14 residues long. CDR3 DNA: TGTGCCAGCAGGGGGACGGGAGATAATTCACCCCTCCACTTT. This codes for CASRGTGDNSPLHF.

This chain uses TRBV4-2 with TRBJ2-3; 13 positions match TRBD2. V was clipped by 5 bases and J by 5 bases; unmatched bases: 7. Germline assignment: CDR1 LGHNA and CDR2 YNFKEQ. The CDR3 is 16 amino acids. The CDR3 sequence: CASSVTSGGAVDTQYF. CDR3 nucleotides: TGTGCCAGCAGCGTCACTAGCGGGGGGGCCGTAGATACGCAGTATTTT.

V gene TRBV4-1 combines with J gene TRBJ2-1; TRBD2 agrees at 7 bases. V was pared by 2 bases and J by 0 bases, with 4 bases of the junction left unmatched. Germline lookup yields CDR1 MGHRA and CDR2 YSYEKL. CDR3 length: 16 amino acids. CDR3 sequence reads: CASSQWGGDSYNEQFF. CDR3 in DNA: TGCGCCAGCAGCCAATGGGGGGGGGACTCCTACAATGAGCAGTTCTTC.

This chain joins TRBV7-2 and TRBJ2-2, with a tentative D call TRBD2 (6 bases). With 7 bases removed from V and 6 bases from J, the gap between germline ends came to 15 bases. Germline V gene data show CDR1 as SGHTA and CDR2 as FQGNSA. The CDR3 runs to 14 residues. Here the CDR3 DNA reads TGTGCCAGCACCCCTGGGAGGAGCCCCGGGGAGCTGTTTTTT. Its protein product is CASTPGRSPGELFF.

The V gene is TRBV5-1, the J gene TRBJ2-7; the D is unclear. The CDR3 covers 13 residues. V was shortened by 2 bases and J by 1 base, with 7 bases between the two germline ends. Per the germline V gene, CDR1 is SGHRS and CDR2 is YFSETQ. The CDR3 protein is CASSFTDSYEQYF. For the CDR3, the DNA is TGCGCCAGCAGCTTCACAGATTCCTACGAGCAGTACTTC.

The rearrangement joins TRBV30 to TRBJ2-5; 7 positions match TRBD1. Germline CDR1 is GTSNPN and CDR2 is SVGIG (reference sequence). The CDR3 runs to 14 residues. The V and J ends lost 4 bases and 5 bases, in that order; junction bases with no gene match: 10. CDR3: CAWKRGRGMETQYF. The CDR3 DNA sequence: TGTGCCTGGAAGAGGGGCAGGGGGATGGAGACCCAGTACTTC. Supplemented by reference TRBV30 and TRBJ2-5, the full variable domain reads SQTIHQWPATLVQPVGSPLSLECTVEGTSNPNLYWYRQAAGRGLQLLFYSVGIGQISSEVPQNLSASRPQDRQFILSSKKLLLSDSGFYLCAWKRGRGMETQYFGPGTRLLVL.

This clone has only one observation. CDR3 in amino acids: CSVELAGVETQYF. The CDR3 DNA sequence: TGCAGCGTTGAACTAGCGGGGGTGGAGACCCAGTACTTC. This rearrangement joins TRBV29-1 to TRBJ2-5; the match to TRBD2 covers 10 bases. The CDR3 runs 13 residues. Trimming took 2 bases from V and 5 from J; bases not matched to a gene: 2. Germline V lookup: CDR1 SQVTM, CDR2 ANQGSEA. The entire variable domain, with the rest obtained from reference TRBV29-1 and TRBJ2-5, is as follows: SAVISQKPSRDICQRGTSLTIQCQVDSQVTMMFWYRQQPGQSLTLIATANQGSEATYESGFVIDKFPISRPNLTFSTLTVSNMSPEDSSIYLCSVELAGVETQYFGPGTRLLVL.

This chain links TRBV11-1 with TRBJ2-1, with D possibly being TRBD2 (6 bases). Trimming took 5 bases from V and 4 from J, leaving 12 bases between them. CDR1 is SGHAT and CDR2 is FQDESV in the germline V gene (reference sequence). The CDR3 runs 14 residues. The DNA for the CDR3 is TGTGCCAGCAGCGCCCAGGCGGGGTACAATGAGCAGTTCTTC. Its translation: CASSAQAGYNEQFF.

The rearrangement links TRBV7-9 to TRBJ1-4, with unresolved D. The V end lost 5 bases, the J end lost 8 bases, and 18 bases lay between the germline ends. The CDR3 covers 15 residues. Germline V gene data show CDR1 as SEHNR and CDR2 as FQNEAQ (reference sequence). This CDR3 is CASSPPGGSNEKLFF. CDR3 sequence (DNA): TGTGCCAGCAGCCCCCCCGGCGGGTCCAACGAAAAACTGTTTTTT.

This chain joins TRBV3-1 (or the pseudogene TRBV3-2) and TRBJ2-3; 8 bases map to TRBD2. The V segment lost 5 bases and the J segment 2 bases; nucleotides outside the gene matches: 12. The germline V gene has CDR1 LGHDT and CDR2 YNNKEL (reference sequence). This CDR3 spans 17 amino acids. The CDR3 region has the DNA TGTGCCAGCAGCGAGGCGGGGTCGGGGGGGGCCACAGATACGCAGTATTTT. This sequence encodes CASSEAGSGGATDTQYF.

The CDR3 DNA follows: TGTGCCAGCAGTGAAATGGTGCCTAGTCGCCAGCCCCAGCATTTT. This translates into CASSEMVPSRQPQHF. The chain joins TRBV2 to TRBJ1-5; D gene ambiguous. The ends were cut back, 2 bases at V and 7 bases at J, with 15 bases in the middle. Per the germline V gene, CDR1 is SNHLY and CDR2 is FYNNEI. The CDR3 has 15 residues. Full variable domain (rest looked up from reference TRBV2 and TRBJ1-5): EPEVTQTPSHQVTQMGQEVILRCVPISNHLYFYWYRQILGQKVEFLVSFYNNEISEKSEIFDDQFSVERPDGSNFTLKIRSTKLEDSAMYFCASSEMVPSRQPQHFGDGTRLSIL.

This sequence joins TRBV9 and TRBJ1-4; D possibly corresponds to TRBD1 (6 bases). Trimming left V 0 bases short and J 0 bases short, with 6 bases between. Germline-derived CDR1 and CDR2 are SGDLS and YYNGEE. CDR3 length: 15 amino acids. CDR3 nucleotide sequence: TGTGCCAGCAGCGTAGGGACAGCAACTAATGAAAAACTGTTTTTT. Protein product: CASSVGTATNEKLFF.

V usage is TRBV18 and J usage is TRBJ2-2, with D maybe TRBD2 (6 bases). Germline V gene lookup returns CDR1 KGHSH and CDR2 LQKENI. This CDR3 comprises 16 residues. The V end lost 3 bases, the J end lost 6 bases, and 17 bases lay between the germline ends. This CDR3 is CASSPPTAPGAGELFF. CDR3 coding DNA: TGTGCCAGCTCACCGCCGACAGCCCCGGGGGCCGGGGAGCTGTTTTTT.

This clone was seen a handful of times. The CDR3 sequence: CASSLEIELYGYTF. The CDR3 DNA reads TGTGCCAGCAGTCTCGAAATTGAACTCTATGGCTACACCTTC. V is TRBV6-6 and J is TRBJ1-2; D uncertain. CDR1 is MNHNY and CDR2 is SVGAGI in the germline V gene (reference sequence). The V end was cut by 5 bases, the J end by 4 bases, with 14 bases between. The CDR3 runs to 14 residues.

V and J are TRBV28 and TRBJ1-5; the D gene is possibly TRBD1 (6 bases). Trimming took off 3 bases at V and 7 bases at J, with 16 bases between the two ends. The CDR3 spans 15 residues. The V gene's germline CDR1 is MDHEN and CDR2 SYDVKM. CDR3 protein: CASSLGAGAEQPQHF. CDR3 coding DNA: TGTGCCAGCAGTTTGGGGGCAGGGGCAGAGCAGCCCCAGCATTTT.

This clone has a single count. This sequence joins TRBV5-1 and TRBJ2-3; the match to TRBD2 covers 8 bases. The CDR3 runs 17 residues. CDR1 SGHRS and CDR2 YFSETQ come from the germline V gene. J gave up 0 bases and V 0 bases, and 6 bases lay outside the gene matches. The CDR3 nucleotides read TGCGCCAGCAGCTTGGCCTATAGCGGGGATAGCACAGATACGCAGTATTTT. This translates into CASSLAYSGDSTDTQYF.

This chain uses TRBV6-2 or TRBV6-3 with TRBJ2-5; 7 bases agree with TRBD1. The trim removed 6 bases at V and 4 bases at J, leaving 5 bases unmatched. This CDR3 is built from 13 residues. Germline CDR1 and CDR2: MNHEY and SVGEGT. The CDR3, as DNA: TGTGCCAGCAGCCCCCGGGACAGAGAGACCCAGTACTTC. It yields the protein CASSPRDRETQYF.

The CDR3 loop reads CASKLEHASNEKLFF. For the CDR3, the DNA is TGTGCCAGCAAGTTGGAGCATGCGTCTAATGAAAAACTGTTTTTT. J is TRBJ1-4 and V is TRBV7-9; the D is unclear. Between the trimmed V and J ends, which lost 7 bases and 3 bases, there was a span of 15 bases. CDR1 and CDR2 from the germline V gene are SEHNR and FQNEAQ (reference sequence). This CDR3 is built from 15 residues.

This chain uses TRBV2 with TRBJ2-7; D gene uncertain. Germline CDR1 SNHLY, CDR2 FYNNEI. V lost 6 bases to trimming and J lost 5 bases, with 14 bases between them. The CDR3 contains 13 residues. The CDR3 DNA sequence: TGTGCCAGCAGCCCTACCGTCGCGAACGAGCAGTACTTC. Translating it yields CASSPTVANEQYF.

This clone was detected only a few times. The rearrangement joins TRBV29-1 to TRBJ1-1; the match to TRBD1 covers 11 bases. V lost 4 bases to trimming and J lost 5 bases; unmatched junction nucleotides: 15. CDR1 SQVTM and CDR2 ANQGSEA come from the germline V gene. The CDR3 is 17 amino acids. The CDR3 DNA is TGCAGCGTTGGAGGGTGGTCAACCCGGGACAGGGGGACTGAAGCTTTCTTT. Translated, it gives CSVGGWSTRDRGTEAFF.

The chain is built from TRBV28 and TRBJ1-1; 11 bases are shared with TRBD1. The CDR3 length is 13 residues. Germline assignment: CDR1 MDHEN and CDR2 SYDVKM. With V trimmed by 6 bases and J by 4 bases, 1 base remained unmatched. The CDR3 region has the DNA TGTGCCAGCAGGGGGACAGGGGGCACTGAAGCTTTCTTT. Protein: CASRGTGGTEAFF.

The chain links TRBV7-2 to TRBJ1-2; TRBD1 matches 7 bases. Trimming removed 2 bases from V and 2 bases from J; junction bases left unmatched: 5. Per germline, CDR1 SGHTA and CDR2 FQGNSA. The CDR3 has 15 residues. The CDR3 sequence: CASSLPDRANYGYTF. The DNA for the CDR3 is TGTGCCAGCAGCTTACCCGACAGGGCGAACTATGGCTACACCTTC.

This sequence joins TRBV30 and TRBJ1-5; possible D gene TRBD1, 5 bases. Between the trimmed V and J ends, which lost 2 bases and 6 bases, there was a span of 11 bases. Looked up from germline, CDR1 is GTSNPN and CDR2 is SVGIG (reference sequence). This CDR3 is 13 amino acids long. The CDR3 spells CAWSPQGAQPQHF. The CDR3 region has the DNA TGTGCCTGGAGTCCCCAGGGTGCTCAGCCCCAGCATTTT.

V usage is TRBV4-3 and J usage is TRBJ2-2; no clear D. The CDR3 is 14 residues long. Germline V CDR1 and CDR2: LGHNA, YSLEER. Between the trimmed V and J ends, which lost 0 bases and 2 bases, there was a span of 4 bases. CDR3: CASSQDPNTGELFF. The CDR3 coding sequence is TGCGCCAGCAGCCAAGACCCAAACACCGGGGAGCTGTTTTTT.

The DNA of the CDR3 is TGTGCCAGCAGCCCAATTAACCGCGGTGATACGCAGTATTTT. It encodes CASSPINRGDTQYF. The rearrangement joins TRBV7-2 to TRBJ2-3; D call uncertain. The CDR3 spans 14 residues. CDR1 and CDR2 from the germline V gene are SGHTA and FQGNSA. The V end lost 5 bases, the J end lost 6 bases, and 15 bases lay between the germline ends.